In this sample, the clone carrying this T cell receptor beta chain turned up many times. These data originate in a study of blood T cell repertoires in COVID-19. Sequencing was performed with immunoSEQ multiplex PCR; in TCRdb, only in-frame clones are kept and a portion is missing. Here the sample spans about 220,000 clones, around 89% being singletons. Participants classified as exposed had met a COVID-19 case within 2 weeks before study entry. CDR3 length: 14 amino acids. Trimming stripped 4 bases from V and 1 base from J, with 9 bases between. Germline V CDR1 and CDR2: MNHEY, SMNVEV (reference sequence).

The V gene is TRBV27, the J gene TRBJ2-3; D might be TRBD1 (5 bases). The sequencing input was PBMCs or T cells enriched from blood (not recorded which). This TCR was sampled from a man aged 25-45 years who had been exposed to COVID-19. The chain's CDR3 is CASSSGWGTDTQYF. CDR3 DNA: TGTGCCAGCAGTTCAGGGTGGGGCACAGATACGCAGTATTTT.